Included here is one T cell receptor (beta chain) sequence, with context. Selected positively for CCR7 and CD45RO-negative, naive CD8 cells excluded terminally differentiated effector memory CD45RA+ cells. The sample originates from a study of shared clonotypes between healthy human individuals. The trim removed 3 bases at V and 5 bases at J, leaving 10 bases unmatched. The CDR3 extends over 15 amino acids. From germline, CDR1 is SQVTM and CDR2 ANQGSEA. Sequencing was at deep level. The protocol was immunoSEQ multiplex PCR, while the TCRdb copy is restricted to in-frame clones and leaves out a portion. This table holds around 560,000 clones, approximately 95% found once.

The receptor was isolated from a woman aged 25-40 years in good health. J is TRBJ2-3 and V is TRBV29-1; TRBD2 agrees at 8 bases. The sample consisted of naive CD8+ T cells sorted from blood. The DNA of the CDR3 is TGCAGCGTTGAGGGCGGGAGGACCCCAGGAGATACGCAGTATTTT. It translates to CSVEGGRTPGDTQYF.